Each of the 5 T cell receptor beta chains below was sequenced from the same sample in a study of blood T cells in healthy people across ages. A second roughly 6 to 11 cycle PCR used barcoded and J-beta primers. TCRdb redid the calling of the 5' RACE reads with MiXCR, one entry per CDR3 protein. The top ten clones hold over 2% of a sample with about 2 million distinct CDR3 sequences, around half of them seen once. Sequences were obtained from blood. The source of these receptors is a woman in her 40s in good health.

The gene calls are TRBV20-1 and TRBJ2-1; 9 bases align to TRBD2. This CDR3 region has 14 residues. The germline V gene encodes CDR1 DFQATT and CDR2 SNEGSKA (reference sequence). Losses at the gene ends were 5 bases for V and 7 bases for J; bases not matched to a gene: 9. The CDR3 region has the DNA TGCAGTGCTTTTTCCCGTAGCGGGGGAAATGAGCAGTTCTTC. Protein: CSAFSRSGGNEQFF.

This rearrangement joins TRBV9 to TRBJ2-5; 8 bases are shared with TRBD2. V lost 4 bases, J lost 4 bases, and 12 bases stayed unmatched. This CDR3 region has 16 residues. Germline loops: CDR1 SGDLS, CDR2 YYNGEE. The CDR3 sequence is CASSPRTSPVGETQYF. CDR3 nucleotides: TGTGCCAGCAGCCCGCGGACTAGCCCTGTGGGAGAGACCCAGTACTTC.

This rearrangement joins TRBV3-1 to TRBJ2-5; no reliable D call. Germline V gene lookup returns CDR1 LGHDT and CDR2 YNNKEL (reference sequence). The CDR3 length is 16 residues. V lost 3 bases and J 6 bases, leaving 20 bases between the germline ends. CDR3 amino acids: CASSHFLLDEQKTQYF. As DNA, the CDR3 is TGTGCCAGCAGCCATTTCCTATTAGACGAGCAAAAGACCCAGTACTTC.

V gene TRBV9 combines with J gene TRBJ1-2, with D possibly matching TRBD1 (6 bases). There are 12 residues in the CDR3. From germline, CDR1 is SGDLS and CDR2 YYNGEE. The germline V and J ends were trimmed by 3 bases and 7 bases, with 10 bases remaining between them. CDR3 residues: CASSGQAIGYTF. DNA for the CDR3: TGTGCCAGCAGCGGACAGGCTATTGGCTACACCTTC.

This clonotype was seen a handful of times. CDR3 nucleotides: TGCAGTGCTAGAGCGAACGGGAAACCTAACCTTTACAATGAGCAGTTCTTC. Translation: CSARANGKPNLYNEQFF. The chain joins TRBV20-1 to TRBJ2-1; perhaps TRBD2 as D (5 bases). The V gene lost 1 base and the J gene lost 4 bases, with 20 bases spanning the gap. The CDR3 spans 17 residues. Germline V gene data show CDR1 as DFQATT and CDR2 as SNEGSKA (reference sequence).